A selection of T cell receptor beta chains follows, all from one sample in a study of human thymus T cells. Measured with immunoSEQ multiplex PCR; TCRdb has only the in-frame clones, and not every one. The data show 75,000 to 90,000 clones, around 96% seen once. Sequences were obtained from thymus tissue. The receptor source for this set is a boy younger than two with a congenital heart defect but otherwise immunologically healthy. The CDR3 runs from the conserved cysteine through the conserved F or W. A D gene is named only where the DNA matches it firmly.

d_gene	j_gene	v_gene	CDR3aa
.	TRBJ1-5	TRBV6-1	CASSGENQPQHF
.	TRBJ2-7	TRBV4-2	CASSQSKTGTVYEQYF
.	TRBJ1-5	TRBV28	CASSGLRAYNQPQHF
TRBD1	TRBJ2-5	TRBV29-1	CSVEYIRLTGGWGQETQYF
.	TRBJ2-7	TRBV6-6	CASRPDRHEQYF
.	TRBJ2-7	TRBV11-3	CASSLTPYEQYF
TRBD1	TRBJ1-1	TRBV19	CASSIEDRGANTEAFF
TRBD2	TRBJ2-7	TRBV4-2	CASSPFLAGGRYEQYF
TRBD1	TRBJ1-2	TRBV5-6	CASSRDRRSYGYTF
.	TRBJ2-1	TRBV7-9	CASSSYRVSYNEQFF
.	TRBJ1-1	TRBV7-2	CASSWRFTEAFF
.	TRBJ2-7	TRBV20-1	CSARVGYEQYF
TRBD2	TRBJ2-1	TRBV7-2	CASSLWRRGGTDEQFF
.	TRBJ2-1	TRBV7-9	CASSLGLGRNVHGNEQFF
TRBD1	TRBJ2-7	TRBV5-1	CASSALWDRDSHEQYF
TRBD1	TRBJ1-2	TRBV30	CAWSVQSRGAELYGYTF
.	TRBJ2-1	TRBV19	CGQRESTYNEQFF
TRBD2	TRBJ2-1	TRBV4-2	CASRESGSYNEQFF
.	TRBJ2-7	TRBV14	CASSQESARQADYYEQYF
.	TRBJ2-2	TRBV5-4	CASSLARENTGELFF
.	TRBJ1-4	TRBV27	CASSLQGTNEKLFF
TRBD1	TRBJ1-2	TRBV4-2	CASSQDPGRTGRGGYTF
TRBD1	TRBJ1-1	TRBV12-5	CASGNGQGQMNTEAFF
TRBD1	TRBJ1-4	TRBV4-1	CASSQDPGTGYEKLFF
.	TRBJ1-4	TRBV5-4	CASSIDPTARGEKLFF
.	TRBJ2-1	TRBV7-3	CASTQQGRAPYNEQFF
.	TRBJ2-2	TRBV18	CASSPLDSPSQGGELFF
.	TRBJ2-5	TRBV9	CAGPREETQYF
.	TRBJ2-1	TRBV2	CASSEWWGLPNEQFF
.	TRBJ2-7	TRBV5-6	CASSLGPGRDFICYEQYF
TRBD1	TRBJ2-5	TRBV7-2	CASSQQGRETQYF
TRBD2	TRBJ2-1	TRBV7-3	CASSPSGGPSNEQFF
.	TRBJ1-1	TRBV27	CASSLFGKNTEAFF
.	TRBJ1-1	TRBV5-1	CASSLTSGPRGTEAFF
.	TRBJ2-1	TRBV4-3	CASSQVRDFEQFF
TRBD2	TRBJ2-1	TRBV7-2	CASSFVFLAGTNNEQFF
.	TRBJ2-3	TRBV10-3	CAIRWGASGPERNTQYF
TRBD2	TRBJ2-7	TRBV6-1	CASGTSLSYEQYF
.	TRBJ2-6	TRBV2	CASSDADGSGANVLTF
.	TRBJ2-2	TRBV7-2	CASSLVRSLATGELFF
.	TRBJ2-3	TRBV5-4	CASSLAGVGTDTQYF
TRBD1	TRBJ1-2	TRBV28	CASSVTGITNYGYTF
.	TRBJ2-3	TRBV14	CASSQPRAQWGTDTQYF
.	TRBJ1-2	TRBV5-1	CASSPGADDGYTF
.	TRBJ2-7	TRBV27	CASSLKTDSYEQYF
.	TRBJ1-4	TRBV14	CASSHGGLGRNEKLFF
.	TRBJ2-7	TRBV10-1	CASSESKSPGHPERGFYEQYF
TRBD2	TRBJ2-7	TRBV10-2	CASSDGLAGSYEQYF
.	TRBJ2-1	TRBV4-1	CASSQGREGNEQFF
.	TRBJ1-1	TRBV6-1	CASSRLGAQNTEAFF
.	TRBJ1-2	TRBV14	CASSQLGSDRGYGYTF
.	TRBJ2-5	TRBV14	CASSQGGQVQETQYF
.	TRBJ2-5	TRBV9	CASTPGGLQETQYF